Given below is one T cell receptor beta chain in context. This specimen comes from a study of T cell changes during pregnancy in multiple sclerosis. Sequenced by immunoSEQ multiplex PCR; TCRdb stores in-frame clones only, minus some. The sample gives 55,000 to 75,000 clones, 90% to 95% of which show up once; less than 1.5% is in the top ten. Germline V gene lookup returns CDR1 SEHNR and CDR2 FQNEAQ (reference sequence). V dropped 4 bases and J dropped 7; count of bases not matched to a gene: 11. The CDR3 runs to 15 residues. The source was peripheral blood, collected in the third trimester of pregnancy. The rearrangement uses TRBV7-9 and TRBJ2-7; 9 bases line up with TRBD2. This receptor was obtained from a female donor in good health, enrolled as a control in a pregnancy study. The CDR3 spells CASSSSGGRPGEQYF. CDR3 nucleotide sequence: TGTGCCAGCAGCTCGAGCGGGGGGCGCCCAGGGGAGCAGTACTTC.